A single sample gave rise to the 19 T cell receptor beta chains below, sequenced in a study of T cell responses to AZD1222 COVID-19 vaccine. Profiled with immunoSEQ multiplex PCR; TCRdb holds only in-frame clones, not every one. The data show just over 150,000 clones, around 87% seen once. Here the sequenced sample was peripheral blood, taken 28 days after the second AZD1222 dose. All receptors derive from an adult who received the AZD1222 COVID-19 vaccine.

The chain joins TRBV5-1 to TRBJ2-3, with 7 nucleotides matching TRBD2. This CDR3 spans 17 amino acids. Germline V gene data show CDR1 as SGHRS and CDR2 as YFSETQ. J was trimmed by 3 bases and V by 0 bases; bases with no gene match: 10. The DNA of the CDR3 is TGCGCCAGCAGCTTGGCCGGAGGAACGGGAGGTACAGATACGCAGTATTTT. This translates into CASSLAGGTGGTDTQYF.

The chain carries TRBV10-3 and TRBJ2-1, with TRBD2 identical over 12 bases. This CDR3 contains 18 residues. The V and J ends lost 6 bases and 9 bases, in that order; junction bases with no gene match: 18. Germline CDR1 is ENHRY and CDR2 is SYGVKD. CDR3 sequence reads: CAIRPGTSGLRPSSEQFF. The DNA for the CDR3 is TGTGCCATCAGACCCGGGACTAGCGGGCTCCGCCCGAGTAGTGAGCAGTTCTTC.

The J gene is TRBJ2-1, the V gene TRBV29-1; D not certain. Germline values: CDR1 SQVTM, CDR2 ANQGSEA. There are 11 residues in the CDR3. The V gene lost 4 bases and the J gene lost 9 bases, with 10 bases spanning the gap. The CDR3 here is CSVVLSGEQFF. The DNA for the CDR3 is TGCAGCGTTGTTCTTTCCGGTGAGCAGTTCTTC.

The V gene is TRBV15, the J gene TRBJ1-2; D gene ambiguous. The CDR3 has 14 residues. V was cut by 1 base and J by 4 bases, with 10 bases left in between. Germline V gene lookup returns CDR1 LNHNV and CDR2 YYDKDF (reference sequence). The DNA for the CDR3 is TGTGCCACCAGCAGAGTAAACACCCGCTATGGCTACACCTTC. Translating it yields CATSRVNTRYGYTF.

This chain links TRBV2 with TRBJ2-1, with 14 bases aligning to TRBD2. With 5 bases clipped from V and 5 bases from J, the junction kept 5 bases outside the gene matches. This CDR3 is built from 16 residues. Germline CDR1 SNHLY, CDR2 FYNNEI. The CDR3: CASSPRLAGGHNEQFF. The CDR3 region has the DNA TGTGCCAGCAGTCCCCGACTAGCGGGAGGGCACAATGAGCAGTTCTTC.

In nucleotides, the CDR3 is TGTGCCAGCTCACAAGGGGACTCTATCTACAATGAGCAGTTCTTC. Protein product: CASSQGDSIYNEQFF. The chain combines TRBV18 with TRBJ2-1; D might be TRBD2 (6 bases). V lost 4 bases and J lost 3, with 13 bases in between. The CDR3 contains 15 residues. Per the germline V gene, CDR1 is KGHSH and CDR2 is LQKENI.

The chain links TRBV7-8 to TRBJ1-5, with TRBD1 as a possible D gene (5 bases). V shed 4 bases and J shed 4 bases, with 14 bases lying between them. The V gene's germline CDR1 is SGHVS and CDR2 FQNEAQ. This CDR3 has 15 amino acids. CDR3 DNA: TGTGCCAGCAGCTCCCGGGACGCCGGTAATCAGCCCCAGCATTTT. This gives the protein CASSSRDAGNQPQHF.

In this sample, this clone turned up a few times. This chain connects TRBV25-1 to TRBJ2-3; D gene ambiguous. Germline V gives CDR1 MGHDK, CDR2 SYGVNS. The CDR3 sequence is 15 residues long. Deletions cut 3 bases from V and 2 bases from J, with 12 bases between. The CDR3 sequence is CASSDAALYTDTQYF. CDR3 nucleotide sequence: TGTGCCAGCAGTGATGCGGCTCTTTACACAGATACGCAGTATTTT. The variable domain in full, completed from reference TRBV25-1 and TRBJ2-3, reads EADIYQTPRYLVIGTGKKITLECSQTMGHDKMYWYQQDPGMELHLIHYSYGVNSTEKGDLSSESTVSRIRTEHFPLTLESARPSHTSQYLCASSDAALYTDTQYFGPGTRLTVL.

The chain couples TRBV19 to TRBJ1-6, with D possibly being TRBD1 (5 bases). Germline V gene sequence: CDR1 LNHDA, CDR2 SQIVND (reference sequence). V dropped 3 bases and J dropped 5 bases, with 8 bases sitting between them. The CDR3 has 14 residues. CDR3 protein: CASSIDRDNSPLHF. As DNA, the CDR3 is TGTGCCAGTAGTATCGACAGAGATAATTCACCCCTCCACTTT.

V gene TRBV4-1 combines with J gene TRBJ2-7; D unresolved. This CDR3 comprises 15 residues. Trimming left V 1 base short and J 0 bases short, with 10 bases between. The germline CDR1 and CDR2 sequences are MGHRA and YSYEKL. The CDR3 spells CASSQAVFSSYEQYF. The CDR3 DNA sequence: TGCGCCAGCAGCCAAGCCGTTTTCAGCTCCTACGAGCAGTACTTC.

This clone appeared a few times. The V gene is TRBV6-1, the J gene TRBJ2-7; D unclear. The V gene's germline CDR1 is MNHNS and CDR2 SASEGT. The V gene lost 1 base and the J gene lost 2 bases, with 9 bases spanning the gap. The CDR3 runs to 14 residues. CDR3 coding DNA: TGTGCCAGCAGTGAAGGGGGATCACCCTACGAGCAGTACTTC. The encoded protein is CASSEGGSPYEQYF.

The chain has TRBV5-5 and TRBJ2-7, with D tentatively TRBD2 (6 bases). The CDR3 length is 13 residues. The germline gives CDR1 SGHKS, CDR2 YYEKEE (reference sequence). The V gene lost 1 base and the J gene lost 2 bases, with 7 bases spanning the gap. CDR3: CASSLRLAYEQYF. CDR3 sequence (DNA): TGTGCCAGCAGCTTGCGACTAGCCTACGAGCAGTACTTC.

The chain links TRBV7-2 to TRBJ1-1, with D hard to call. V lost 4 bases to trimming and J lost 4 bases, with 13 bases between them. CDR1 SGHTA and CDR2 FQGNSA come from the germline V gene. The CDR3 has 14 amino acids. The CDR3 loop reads CASSSTGQSTEAFF. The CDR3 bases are TGTGCCAGCAGCTCCACCGGGCAGTCCACTGAAGCTTTCTTT.

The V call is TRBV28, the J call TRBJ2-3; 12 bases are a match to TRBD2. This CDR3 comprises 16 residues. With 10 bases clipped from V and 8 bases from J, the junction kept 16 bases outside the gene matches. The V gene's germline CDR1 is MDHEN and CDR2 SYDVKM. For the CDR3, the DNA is TGTGCCACAACCCCACCCGGACTAGCGGGACTGGGTACGCAGTATTTT. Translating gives CATTPPGLAGLGTQYF.

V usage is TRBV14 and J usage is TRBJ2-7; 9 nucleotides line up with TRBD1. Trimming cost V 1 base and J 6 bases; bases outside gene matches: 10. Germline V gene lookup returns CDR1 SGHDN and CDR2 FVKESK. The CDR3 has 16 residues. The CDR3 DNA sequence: TGTGCCAGCAGCCAAGTAGGTTGGACAGGGGAGGGCGAGCAGTACTTC. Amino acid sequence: CASSQVGWTGEGEQYF.

The CDR3 DNA follows: TGTGCCTGGAGTGGGGGACTAGCGGGAGTCAACAATGAGCAGTTCTTC. Amino acid sequence: CAWSGGLAGVNNEQFF. J is TRBJ2-1 and V is TRBV30; TRBD2 matches at 14 bases. The germline CDR1 and CDR2 sequences are GTSNPN and SVGIG (reference sequence). The CDR3 totals 16 residues. Trimming at V came to 1 base and at J to 5 bases, leaving 4 bases not matched to a gene.

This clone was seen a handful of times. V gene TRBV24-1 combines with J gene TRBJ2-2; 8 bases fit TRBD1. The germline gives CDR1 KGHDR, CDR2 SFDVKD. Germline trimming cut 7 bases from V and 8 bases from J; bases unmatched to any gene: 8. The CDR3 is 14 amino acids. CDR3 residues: CATRETGQGGELFF. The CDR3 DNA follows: TGTGCCACCAGAGAAACAGGACAGGGTGGGGAGCTGTTTTTT.

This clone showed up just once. The CDR3 protein is CASSYTGNYEQYF. CDR3 nucleotide sequence: TGTGCCAGCAGTTATACAGGGAACTACGAGCAGTACTTC. The chain carries TRBV2 and TRBJ2-7, with D tentatively TRBD1 (6 bases). Germline assignment: CDR1 SNHLY and CDR2 FYNNEI. V lost 5 bases to trimming and J lost 3 bases, with 11 bases between them. The CDR3 contains 13 residues.

The CDR3 reads CASTTGAVETQYF. The CDR3 nucleotides read TGTGCCAGCACCACAGGGGCGGTAGAGACCCAGTACTTC. The gene calls are TRBV5-5 and TRBJ2-5; 7 bases fit TRBD1. CDR1 is SGHKS and CDR2 is YYEKEE in the germline V gene (reference sequence). CDR3 length: 13 residues. With V trimmed by 6 bases and J by 4 bases, 6 bases remained unmatched.